The rows below give T cell receptor beta chains drawn from one sample of a study of cytomegalovirus exposure and HLA in healthy donors. Only in-frame clones appear in the TCRdb table, and some are missing; sequencing was by immunoSEQ multiplex PCR. The table lists approximately 150,000 clones, approximately 80% of them singletons. The sample comprised PBMCs. These receptors were taken from a woman aged 40 to 55 in good health and CMV-seropositive. CDR3s include the opening cysteine and the closing phenylalanine or tryptophan. The D gene is left open where the match is weak.

j_call d_call v_call cdr3_aa
TRBJ2-7 . TRBV28 CAITQPGYEQYF
TRBJ1-2 TRBD1 TRBV6-6 CASSSRTGTINYGYTF
TRBJ1-5 . TRBV6-6 CASSLGTVNQPQHF
TRBJ2-7 . TRBV7-9 CASSPQGAATYEQYF
TRBJ1-1 . TRBV6-4 CASSAPGDGTEAFF
TRBJ1-1 TRBD1 TRBV6-1 CAGRTGGRTAFF
TRBJ1-5 TRBD1 TRBV18 CASSPRQGNQPQHF
TRBJ2-5 . TRBV9 CASSTRPGQETQYF
TRBJ2-3 TRBD2 TRBV9 CASSVLAGDGTDTQYF
TRBJ1-2 TRBD1 TRBV15 CATSRAGRGVEGYTF
TRBJ2-7 TRBD2 TRBV30 CAWSPGGWYEQYF
TRBJ1-5 . TRBV7-9 CASSPQGSNQPQHF
TRBJ2-3 TRBD1 TRBV13 CASSPARGRITSTDTQYF
TRBJ2-1 . TRBV29-1 CSGVIDEQFF
TRBJ2-1 TRBD2 TRBV5-1 CASSLSGSLVDEQFF
TRBJ1-3 . TRBV19 CASSEQSGNTIYF
TRBJ1-2 TRBD1 TRBV28 CASSPGQGSSGYTF
TRBJ2-1 TRBD2 TRBV27 CASSSTSGGSSEQFF
TRBJ1-6 . TRBV5-4 CASSLKSQAYSPLHF
TRBJ2-5 TRBD2 TRBV5-4 CASSSRTSGSTETQYF
TRBJ2-3 . TRBV10-3 CAIARDSSTDTQYF
TRBJ2-7 . TRBV7-9 CASSLRGGGGGVYEQYF
TRBJ2-1 . TRBV30 CAWSVGGGAPDEQFF
TRBJ2-2 TRBD1 TRBV30 CAGTGGPGELFF
TRBJ2-3 TRBD2 TRBV25-1 CASSFKRGSTDTQYF
TRBJ1-2 . TRBV19 CASREAVYGYTF
TRBJ1-5 . TRBV6-5 CASSYSREGNQPQHF
TRBJ2-1 TRBD2 TRBV9 CASSAHLAGAEQFF
TRBJ2-1 TRBD1 TRBV7-2 CASSFDRGPHNEQFF
TRBJ1-1 TRBD1 TRBV11-2 CASSRDRPTEAFF
TRBJ1-1 . TRBV5-1 CASSLLGRENTEAFF
TRBJ2-1 TRBD1 TRBV2 CASSPGTGALNEQFF
TRBJ2-7 . TRBV7-6 CASSPRTGNYEQYF
TRBJ2-7 . TRBV29-1 CSVKTGGGYEQYF
TRBJ1-3 TRBD1 TRBV7-2 CASSLQGAYGNTIYF
TRBJ2-1 . TRBV11-2 CASSRGPGGYYNEQFF
TRBJ2-1 TRBD2 TRBV9 CASSVAGTSGYNEQFF
. TRBD2 TRBV10-2 CASSSGLAGDHYEQYF
TRBJ1-5 . TRBV27 CASSLSGGGQPQHF
TRBJ1-5 . TRBV6-1 CASSGPGGQPQHF
TRBJ2-2 . TRBV21-1 CASSDPTGGLTNTGELFF
TRBJ2-7 TRBD2 TRBV6-5 CASSRTSGESYEQYF
. TRBD1 TRBV27 CASSFGQGTYEQYF
TRBJ1-1 TRBD1 TRBV7-2 CASSPRPRGQDEAFF
TRBJ2-7 TRBD2 TRBV10-2 CASSEPSGSYYEQYF
TRBJ2-7 . TRBV4-1 CASSQGQDSSYEQYF
TRBJ1-1 TRBD1 TRBV7-2 CASYEGQINTEAFF
TRBJ2-1 . TRBV30 CAWRGGGHSYNEQFF
TRBJ2-1 TRBD2 TRBV10-1 CATLGLAGWPVYNEQFF
TRBJ1-3 . TRBV6-5 CATLGGGNTIYF
TRBJ2-6 . TRBV4-3 CASSQGTLVANVLTF
TRBJ2-7 TRBD1 TRBV5-5 CASSFGTGGYEQYF
TRBJ2-5 TRBD2 TRBV2 CASSHRTSGIQETQYF
TRBJ1-3 . TRBV7-2 CASSLDRVYSGNTIYF
TRBJ2-3 . TRBV30 CAWSPIGSTDTQYF
TRBJ2-5 . TRBV7-9 CASSPWRKSEEQYF
TRBJ1-2 TRBD1 TRBV7-2 CASSFRDRDGYTF
TRBJ1-1 . TRBV19 CASSYRTQNTEAFF
TRBJ2-3 . TRBV30 CAWSVLSGTNTDTQYF
TRBJ2-3 . TRBV5-8 CASSLIISGTDTQYF